This T cell receptor beta chain was retrieved from a study of identical twins. The germline gives CDR1 DFQATT, CDR2 SNEGSKA (reference sequence). Trimming removed 3 bases from V and 4 bases from J, with 13 bases in between. CDR3 size: 13 residues. TCRdb fed the 5' RACE reads into MiXCR, producing one record per CDR3 protein. The sample has around 550,000 distinct CDR3 sequences; 13% to 15% are singletons. The data also belong to a second study, concerning yellow fever vaccine responses in identical twins.

The V and J genes are TRBV20-1 and TRBJ2-7; D may match TRBD1 or TRBD2 (5 bases each). The clonotype was recovered from a woman between 18 and 30 years old in good health. Sequencing used CD4+ T cells sorted from blood. In DNA form, the CDR3 reads TGCAGTGCTAGTAACATGAGGGGATACGAGCAGTACTTC. Its protein product is CSASNMRGYEQYF.